Below, one T cell receptor (beta chain) is given with its context. In the source study's methods: Using reference gene primer amplification, nucleated cell counts were estimated. Profiled with immunoSEQ multiplex PCR; TCRdb holds only in-frame clones, not every one. From that table come the V and J calls and clone size; the DNA was used to work out D and trimming. The sample has around 300,000 clones, almost 90% seen once. Seattle patients were enrolled while actively infected and followed longitudinally. This record comes from a study of blood T cell repertoires in COVID-19. Study details: The United States, Italy and Spain supplied acute and convalescent COVID-19 samples. PBMCs, B-cell-depleted T cells, or T cells provided the cDNA or gDNA that made up the material.

The sequence derives from a woman aged 40 to 50 with COVID-19, enrolled during active disease. Sequenced input: peripheral blood.

As DNA, the CDR3 is TGCGCCAGCAGCTTGGAAGGAGGGGACGAGCAGTACTTC. Its protein is CASSLEGGDEQYF. The rearrangement uses TRBV5-1 and TRBJ2-7; TRBD2 might be the D (6 bases). The V gene's germline CDR1 is SGHRS and CDR2 YFSETQ. This CDR3 comprises 13 residues. V lost 0 bases, J lost 5 bases, and 9 bases lay in between.